Listed here are 7 T cell receptor beta chains from one sample, sequenced in a study of control samples from healthy donors and cancer patients. Data came from immunoSEQ multiplex PCR; TCRdb stores just in-frame clones and leaves some out. The table records some 160,000 clones, 80% to 95% of them present only once. Sequenced: blood. Receptors originate from a woman in her thirties in good health.

The J gene is TRBJ1-2, the V gene TRBV12-3 or TRBV12-4; D is uncertain. Trimming took off 5 bases at V and 5 bases at J, with 9 bases between the two ends. This CDR3 is built from 12 residues. Here the CDR3 reads CASSNRGYGYTF. CDR3 nucleotide sequence: TGTGCCAGCAGTAACCGTGGATATGGCTACACCTTC.

This chain connects TRBV2 to TRBJ2-5; D may match TRBD1 or TRBD2 (5 bases each). CDR1 and CDR2 (germline): SNHLY, FYNNEI. The V gene lost 8 bases and the J gene lost 5 bases, with 18 bases spanning the gap. The CDR3 runs to 14 residues. DNA for the CDR3: TGTGCCAGCGGACCCGACCGAGGGGTTGAGACCCAGTACTTC. This encodes CASGPDRGVETQYF.

The chain is built from TRBV19 and TRBJ2-1; 8 bases align to TRBD1. This CDR3 spans 12 amino acids. V shed 9 bases, J shed 6 bases, and the junction held 4 bases outside the gene matches. Germline values: CDR1 LNHDA, CDR2 SQIVND (reference sequence). CDR3 sequence: CASTDRANEQFF. CDR3 bases: TGTGCCAGCACGGACAGGGCCAATGAGCAGTTCTTC.

The V gene is TRBV19, the J gene TRBJ1-4; 7 bases align to TRBD1. This CDR3 is built from 15 residues. The junction had 8 bases not matched to a gene; V was cut back by 3 bases and J by 7 bases. The germline V gene has CDR1 LNHDA and CDR2 SQIVND (reference sequence). The CDR3 region has the DNA TGTGCCAGTAGTATGGCCGGGACAGCAGTTGAAAAACTGTTTTTT. The encoded protein is CASSMAGTAVEKLFF.

This clone was observed a few times. V is TRBV7-9 and J is TRBJ2-3; 7 nucleotides line up with TRBD1. V was pared by 5 bases and J by 4 bases, with 6 bases of the junction left unmatched. The CDR3 is made up of 14 amino acids. Germline-derived CDR1 and CDR2 are SEHNR and FQNEAQ (reference sequence). The DNA of the CDR3 is TGTGCCAGCAGCCAAAACAGGGGCCCAGATACGCAGTATTTT. Residues: CASSQNRGPDTQYF.

This chain joins TRBV18 and TRBJ1-4; no clear D gene. V was trimmed by 1 base and J by 8 bases, leaving 17 bases between them. Germline V lookup: CDR1 KGHSH, CDR2 LQKENI. The CDR3 loop spans 16 amino acids. CDR3 DNA: TGTGCCAGCTCACCACTCGATAGAGGGTACGGGGAAAAACTGTTTTTT. It encodes CASSPLDRGYGEKLFF. The full variable domain, rest sourced from reference TRBV18 and TRBJ1-4, is NAGVMQNPRHLVRRRGQEARLRCSPMKGHSHVYWYRQLPEEGLKFMVYLQKENIIDESGMPKERFSAEFPKEGPSILRIQQVVRGDSAAYFCASSPLDRGYGEKLFFGSGTQLSVL.

The chain has TRBV5-6 and TRBJ2-7; 9 positions match TRBD1. V dropped 1 base and J dropped 5; count of bases not matched to a gene: 13. Germline lookup yields CDR1 SGHDT and CDR2 YYEEEE. There are 17 residues in the CDR3. The CDR3, as DNA: TGTGCCAGCAGCTTGTTGTGGGGGGGGACAGGGTCCCACGAGCAGTACTTC. Protein sequence: CASSLLWGGTGSHEQYF.